Listed below are T cell receptor beta chains from one sample, sequenced in a study of immune cell composition in non-small cell lung cancer. Measured with immunoSEQ multiplex PCR; TCRdb has only the in-frame clones, and not every one. The data hold around 7,300 clones, with around four fifths observed a single time. Specimen: non-adjacent lung tissue. These receptors were obtained from a human donor with non-small cell lung cancer. Both conserved end residues are part of each CDR3.

v_gene: TRBV7-6; CDR3aa: CASSLETGANYGYTF
v_gene: TRBV5-1; CDR3aa: CASSFVGGNTGELFF
v_gene: TRBV20-1; CDR3aa: CSAADYGYTF
v_gene: TRBV14; CDR3aa: CASSQNFGQALGYTF
v_gene: TRBV5-1; CDR3aa: CASSRGQDNTGELFF
v_gene: TRBV6-6; CDR3aa: CASRPPTGEQYF
v_gene: TRBV5-1; CDR3aa: CASSLDSNTGELFF
v_gene: TRBV9; CDR3aa: CASSVGGSRNEQFF
v_gene: TRBV11-1; CDR3aa: CASSSLAGAYNEQFF
v_gene: TRBV10-3; CDR3aa: CAISDGQDTDTQYF
v_gene: TRBV4-3; CDR3aa: CASSVDPSYNQPQHF
v_gene: TRBV28; CDR3aa: CASSTSWTPGGVSTGELFF
v_gene: TRBV29-1; CDR3aa: CSGEEGNTIYF
v_gene: TRBV2; CDR3aa: CASSPGLLEYEQYF
v_gene: TRBV5-8; CDR3aa: CASSFKGPYSNQPQHF
v_gene: TRBV7-4; CDR3aa: CASSLTLSFENEQFF
v_gene: TRBV6-1; CDR3aa: CASSAGSYNEQFF
v_gene: TRBV11-2; CDR3aa: CASSLGGRGQETQYF
v_gene: TRBV29-1; CDR3aa: CSVDQGSSGNTIYF
v_gene: TRBV28; CDR3aa: CASSLTGLMDGYTF
v_gene: TRBV2; CDR3aa: CASSRGQGRNTEAFF
v_gene: TRBV27; CDR3aa: CASSPRTGVGDTQYF
v_gene: TRBV19; CDR3aa: CASSIVGLVNHNEQFF
v_gene: TRBV6-5; CDR3aa: CASRRTGRNQPQHF
v_gene: TRBV4-2; CDR3aa: CASSQVVGGGHNEQFF
v_gene: TRBV7-2; CDR3aa: CASSPGREQYF